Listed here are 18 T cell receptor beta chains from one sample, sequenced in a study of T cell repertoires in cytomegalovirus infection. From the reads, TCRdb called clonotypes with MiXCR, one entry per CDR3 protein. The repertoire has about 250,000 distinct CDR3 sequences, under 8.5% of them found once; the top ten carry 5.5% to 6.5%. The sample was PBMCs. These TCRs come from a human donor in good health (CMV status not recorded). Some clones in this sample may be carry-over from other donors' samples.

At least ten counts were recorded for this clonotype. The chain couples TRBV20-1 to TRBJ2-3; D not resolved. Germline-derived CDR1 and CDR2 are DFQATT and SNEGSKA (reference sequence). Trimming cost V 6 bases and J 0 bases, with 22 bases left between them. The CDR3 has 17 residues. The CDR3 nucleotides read TGCAGTGCCCCGTCACGTTCGCTTTGGGGAAGCACAGATACGCAGTATTTT. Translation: CSAPSRSLWGSTDTQYF.

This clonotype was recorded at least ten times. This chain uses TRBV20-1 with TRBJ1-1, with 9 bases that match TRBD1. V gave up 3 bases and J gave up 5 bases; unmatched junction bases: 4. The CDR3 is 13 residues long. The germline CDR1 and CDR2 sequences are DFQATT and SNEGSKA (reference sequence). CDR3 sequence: CSARDRGWTEAFF. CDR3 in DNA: TGCAGTGCTAGGGACAGGGGATGGACTGAAGCTTTCTTT.

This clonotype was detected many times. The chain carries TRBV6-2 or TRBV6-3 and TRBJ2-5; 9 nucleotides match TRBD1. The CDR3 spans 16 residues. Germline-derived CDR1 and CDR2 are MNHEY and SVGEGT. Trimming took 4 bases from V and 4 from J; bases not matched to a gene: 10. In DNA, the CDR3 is TGTGCCAGCAGTTCCGGGACAGGGAGGAGGCTAGAGACCCAGTACTTC. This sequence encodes CASSSGTGRRLETQYF.

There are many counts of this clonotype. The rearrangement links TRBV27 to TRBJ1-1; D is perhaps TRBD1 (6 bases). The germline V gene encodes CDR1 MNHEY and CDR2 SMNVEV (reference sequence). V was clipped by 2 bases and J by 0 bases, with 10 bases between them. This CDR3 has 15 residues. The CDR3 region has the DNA TGTGCCAGCAGTTTAAGGGGGGACATGAACACTGAAGCTTTCTTT. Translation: CASSLRGDMNTEAFF.

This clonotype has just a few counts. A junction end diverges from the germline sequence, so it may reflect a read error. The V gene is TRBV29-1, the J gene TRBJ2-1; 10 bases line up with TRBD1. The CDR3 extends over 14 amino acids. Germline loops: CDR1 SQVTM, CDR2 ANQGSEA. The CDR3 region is CSAERDRGYNEQFF. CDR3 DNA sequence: TGCAGCGCTGAAAGGGACAGGGGCTACAATGAGCAGTTCTTC.

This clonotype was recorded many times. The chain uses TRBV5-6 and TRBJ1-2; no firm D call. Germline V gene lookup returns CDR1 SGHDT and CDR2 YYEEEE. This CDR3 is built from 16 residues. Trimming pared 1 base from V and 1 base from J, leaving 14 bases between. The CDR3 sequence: CASSLFYSGGNYGYTF. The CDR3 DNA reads TGTGCCAGCAGCTTGTTTTACTCGGGCGGTAACTATGGCTACACCTTC.

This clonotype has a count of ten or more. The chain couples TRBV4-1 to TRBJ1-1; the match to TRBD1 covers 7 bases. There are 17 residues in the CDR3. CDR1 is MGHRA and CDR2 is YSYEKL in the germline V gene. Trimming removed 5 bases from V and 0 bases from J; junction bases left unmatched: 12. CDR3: CASSTSTGPNMNTEAFF. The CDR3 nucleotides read TGCGCCAGCAGCACTTCGACAGGGCCCAATATGAACACTGAAGCTTTCTTT.

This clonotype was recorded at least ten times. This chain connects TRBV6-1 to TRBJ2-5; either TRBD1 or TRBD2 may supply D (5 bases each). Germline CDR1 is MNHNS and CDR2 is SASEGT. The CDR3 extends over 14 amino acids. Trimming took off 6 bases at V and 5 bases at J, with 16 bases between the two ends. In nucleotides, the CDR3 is TGTGCCAGCAGCCCGGGACGGCCCTGGGAGACCCAGTACTTC. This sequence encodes CASSPGRPWETQYF.

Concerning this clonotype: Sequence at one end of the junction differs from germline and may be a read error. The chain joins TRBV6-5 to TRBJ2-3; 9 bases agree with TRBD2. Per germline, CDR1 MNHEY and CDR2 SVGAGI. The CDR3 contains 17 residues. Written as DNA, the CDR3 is TGCGCCAGCAGTTACCGATATGCGGGGGGGCCCCCAGATACGCAGTATTTT. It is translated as CASSYRYAGGPPDTQYF.

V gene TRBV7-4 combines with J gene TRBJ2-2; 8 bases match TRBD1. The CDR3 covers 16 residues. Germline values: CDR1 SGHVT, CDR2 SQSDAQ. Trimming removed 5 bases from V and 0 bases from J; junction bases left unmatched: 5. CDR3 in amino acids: CASSPTGVTNTGELFF. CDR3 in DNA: TGTGCCAGCAGCCCGACAGGGGTTACGAACACCGGGGAGCTGTTTTTT. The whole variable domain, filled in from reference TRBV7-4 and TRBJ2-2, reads GAGVSQSPRYKVAKRGRDVALRCDSISGHVTLYWYRQTLGQGSEVLTYSQSDAQRDKSGRPSGRFSAERPERSVSTLKIQRTEQGDSAVYLCASSPTGVTNTGELFFGEGSRLTVL.

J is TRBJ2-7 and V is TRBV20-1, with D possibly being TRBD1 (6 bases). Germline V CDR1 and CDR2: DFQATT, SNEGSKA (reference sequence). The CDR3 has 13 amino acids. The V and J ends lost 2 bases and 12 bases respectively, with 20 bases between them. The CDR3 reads CSARSGTTLDLYF. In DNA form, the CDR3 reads TGCAGTGCTAGATCCGGGACAACCCTGGATCTGTACTTC.

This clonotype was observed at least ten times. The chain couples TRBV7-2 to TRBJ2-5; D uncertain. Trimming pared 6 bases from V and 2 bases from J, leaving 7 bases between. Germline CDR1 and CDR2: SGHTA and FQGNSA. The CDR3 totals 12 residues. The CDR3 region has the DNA TGTGCCAGCAGTAATGCTCAAGAGACCCAGTACTTC. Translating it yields CASSNAQETQYF.

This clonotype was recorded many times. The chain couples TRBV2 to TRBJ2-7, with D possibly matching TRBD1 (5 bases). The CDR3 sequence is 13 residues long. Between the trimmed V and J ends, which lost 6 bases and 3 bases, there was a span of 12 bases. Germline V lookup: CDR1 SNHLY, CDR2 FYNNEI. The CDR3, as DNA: TGTGCCAGCAGCGAGACAGACGTCTACGAGCAGTACTTC. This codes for CASSETDVYEQYF. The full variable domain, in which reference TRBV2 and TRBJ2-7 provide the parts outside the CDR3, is EPEVTQTPSHQVTQMGQEVILRCVPISNHLYFYWYRQILGQKVEFLVSFYNNEISEKSEIFDDQFSVERPDGSNFTLKIRSTKLEDSAMYFCASSETDVYEQYFGPGTRLTVT.

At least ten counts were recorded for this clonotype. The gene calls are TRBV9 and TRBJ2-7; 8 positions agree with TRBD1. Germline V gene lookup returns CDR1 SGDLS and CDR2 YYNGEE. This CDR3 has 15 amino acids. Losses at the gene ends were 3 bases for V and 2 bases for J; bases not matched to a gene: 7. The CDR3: CASSAGTGKTYEQYF. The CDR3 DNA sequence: TGTGCCAGCAGCGCGGGGACAGGCAAAACCTACGAGCAGTACTTC.

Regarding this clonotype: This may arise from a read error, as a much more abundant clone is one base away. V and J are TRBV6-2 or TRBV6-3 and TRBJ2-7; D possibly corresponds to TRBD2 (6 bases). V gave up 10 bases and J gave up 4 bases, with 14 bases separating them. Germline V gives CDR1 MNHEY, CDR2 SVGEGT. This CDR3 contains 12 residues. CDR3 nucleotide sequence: TGTGCCACTGGATGCGGGGCATACGAGCAGTACTTC. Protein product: CATGCGAYEQYF.

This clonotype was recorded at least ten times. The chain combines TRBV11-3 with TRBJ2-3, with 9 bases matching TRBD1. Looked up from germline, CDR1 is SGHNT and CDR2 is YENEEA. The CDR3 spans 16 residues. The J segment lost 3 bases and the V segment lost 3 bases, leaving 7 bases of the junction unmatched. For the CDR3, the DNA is TGTGCCAGCAGCTTCCGCCAGGGACAGGGAACAGATACGCAGTATTTT. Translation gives CASSFRQGQGTDTQYF.

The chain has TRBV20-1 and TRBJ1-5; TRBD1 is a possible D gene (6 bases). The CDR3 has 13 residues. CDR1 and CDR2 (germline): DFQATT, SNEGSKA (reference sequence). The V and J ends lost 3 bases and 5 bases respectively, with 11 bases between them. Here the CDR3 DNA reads TGCAGTGCTAGTGAGGGGGTCCATCAGCCCCAGCATTTT. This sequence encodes CSASEGVHQPQHF.

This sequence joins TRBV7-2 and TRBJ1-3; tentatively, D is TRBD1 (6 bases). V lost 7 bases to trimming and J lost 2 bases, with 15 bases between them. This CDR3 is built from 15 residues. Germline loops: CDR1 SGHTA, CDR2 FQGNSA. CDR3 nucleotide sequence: TGTGCCAGCACCGGGCGGGGGCTGACTGGAAACACCATATATTTT. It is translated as CASTGRGLTGNTIYF. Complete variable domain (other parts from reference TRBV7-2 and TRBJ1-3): GAGVSQSPSNKVTEKGKDVELRCDPISGHTALYWYRQSLGQGLEFLIYFQGNSAPDKSGLPSDRFSAERTGGSVSTLTIQRTQQEDSAVYLCASTGRGLTGNTIYFGEGSWLTVV.